This T cell receptor (beta chain) was recorded in a study of shared clonotypes between healthy human individuals. Study overall: For every donor, three CD4 naive, three CD4 memory, two CD8 naive and one CD8 memory plates were used.

This clone was found a few times. Antigen: not known. CD4+ cells were split into CD45RA+ naive and CD45RA-negative memory subsets. General observations from the study: A reduction in generation probabilities was seen for non-shared clonotypes relative to those shared by all four donors.

Germline V lookup: CDR1 LNHDA, CDR2 SQIVND (reference sequence). Deletions cut 8 bases from V and 1 base from J, with 17 bases between. The CDR3 length is 15 residues. Splitting of each subset's genomic DNA was done evenly across several immunoSEQ plates. Clones were read by immunoSEQ multiplex PCR, and TCRdb kept only the in-frame ones, dropping some. The data show approximately 980,000 clones, approximately 76% seen once. Material: memory CD4+ T cells sorted from blood. As for subset: CD45RA-negative fraction. This chain joins TRBV19 and TRBJ1-1; the D is unclear. The sequence derives from a man aged 18 to 29 in good health. The CDR3 DNA reads TGTGCCAGTCCCCTCCCCGGTCCAGGGAACACTGAAGCTTTCTTT. Its protein is CASPLPGPGNTEAFF. The full variable domain, completed using reference TRBV19 and TRBJ1-1, is DGGITQSPKYLFRKEGQNVTLSCEQNLNHDAMYWYRQDPGQGLRLIYYSQIVNDFQKGDIAEGYSVSREKKESFPLTVTSAQKNPTAFYLCASPLPGPGNTEAFFGQGTRLTVV.